This T cell receptor (beta chain) was obtained from a study of T cells in Graves' hyperthyroidism and ophthalmopathy. Study-level information: Peripheral blood sampling occurred at initial diagnosis, before any treatment.

Points on this clonotype: As yet, its antigen is unknown.

The length of the CDR3 is 16 residues. Germline V CDR1 and CDR2: SGHDN, FVKESK. Trimming took off 3 bases at V and 0 bases at J, with 13 bases between the two ends. Study findings and constraints: Model predictions of ophthalmopathy came a median around 6.5 months before onset.

Template material for amplifying TCR beta CDR3 regions consisted of RNA transcripts. HTBI primers were the set used in a first-round RT-PCR of the TCR CDR3. MiXCR was run by TCRdb on the multiplex PCR reads, yielding one entry per CDR3 protein. The data contain approximately 620,000 distinct CDR3 sequences, about 14% of them singletons. Sequencing was done on a sample of blood. This chain uses TRBV14 with TRBJ2-3, with no clear D. The clonotype originates from a woman aged 25 to 39 with Graves' hyperthyroidism that later progressed to Graves' ophthalmopathy. CDR3 amino acids: CASSHSPLGSTDTQYF. The CDR3, as DNA: TGTGCCAGCAGCCATTCCCCGCTCGGGAGCACAGATACGCAGTATTTT.